Ten or more counts support the clone carrying this T cell receptor (beta chain). Its antigen is currently unknown. Researchers took RNA transcripts and amplified the TCR beta CDR3 regions from them. RT-PCR in the first round (using the HTBI primer set) targeted the TCR CDR3. One entry per CDR3 protein results from TCRdb running MiXCR on the multiplex PCR reads. The sample holds around 500,000 distinct CDR3 sequences, about an eighth seen once. These data are taken from a study of T cells in Graves' hyperthyroidism and ophthalmopathy. Study-level points and caveats: Blood also contained most expanded thyroid clonotypes above 0.001.

Germline assignment: CDR1 SQVTM and CDR2 ANQGSEA. The CDR3 consists of 11 residues. V was clipped by 2 bases and J by 5 bases, with 6 bases between them. Those with hyperthyroidism were 18 to 65 years old, newly diagnosed, and ill for under 2 months. The specimen was blood. The TCR originated in a woman aged 18-35 years with Graves' hyperthyroidism. The gene calls are TRBV29-1 and TRBJ2-5; possibly TRBD2 for D (5 bases). The CDR3 DNA reads as TGCAGCGTTGAATCGGGGGAGACCCAGTACTTC. Protein sequence: CSVESGETQYF.